Below are 20 T cell receptor beta chains sequenced from a single sample in a study of blood T cell repertoires in COVID-19. The data were produced by immunoSEQ multiplex PCR, yet TCRdb's version contains in-frame clones alone and is incomplete. The table lists about 220,000 clones, around 82% of them singletons, with 7.2% in the top ten. Sequencing used peripheral blood. The receptors stem from a woman aged 70-85 years with acute or convalescent COVID-19.

The chain uses TRBV6-5 and TRBJ2-5, with D tentatively TRBD1 (5 bases). V lost 0 bases, J lost 4 bases, and 9 bases lay in between. Germline loops: CDR1 MNHEY, CDR2 SVGAGI. The CDR3 spans 14 residues. The CDR3 nucleotides read TGTGCCAGCAGTTACTCCGAAAGGGGAGAGACCCAGTACTTC. This codes for CASSYSERGETQYF.

This clone was seen once. The rearrangement joins TRBV10-1 to TRBJ2-3, with 13 bases identical to TRBD2. The germline V gene encodes CDR1 WNHNN and CDR2 SYGVQD (reference sequence). The V segment lost 0 bases and the J segment 3 bases; nucleotides outside the gene matches: 3. This CDR3 has 17 amino acids. As DNA, the CDR3 is TGCGCCAGCAGTGAGTCGGGGGGACTAGCGGGGACAGATACGCAGTATTTT. It specifies CASSESGGLAGTDTQYF.

This chain links TRBV11-3 with TRBJ2-3, with TRBD1 matching over 8 bases. The ends lost 1 base at V and 3 bases at J; junction bases unmatched: 6. Germline V gene sequence: CDR1 SGHNT, CDR2 YENEEA. This CDR3 is built from 16 residues. The CDR3 nucleotides read TGTGCCAGCAGCTTAGGCGAATACAGGGGGACAGATACGCAGTATTTT. This encodes CASSLGEYRGTDTQYF. Based on the CDR3 plus reference TRBV11-3 and TRBJ2-3, the full variable domain is EAGVVQSPRYKIIEKKQPVAFWCNPISGHNTLYWYLQNLGQGPELLIRYENEEAVDDSQLPKDRFSAERLKGVDSTLKIQPAELGDSAVYLCASSLGEYRGTDTQYFGPGTRLTVL.

This sequence joins TRBV10-1 and TRBJ1-1, with TRBD1 matching over 7 bases. Germline assignment: CDR1 WNHNN and CDR2 SYGVQD (reference sequence). The CDR3 extends over 15 amino acids. Trimming removed 1 base from V and 1 base from J; junction bases left unmatched: 3. CDR3 sequence: CASSEWAGGNTEAFF. The CDR3 DNA sequence: TGCGCCAGCAGTGAGTGGGCAGGGGGGAACACTGAAGCTTTCTTT.

The chain recombines TRBV19 with TRBJ1-4, with TRBD1 as a possible D gene (5 bases). Germline values: CDR1 LNHDA, CDR2 SQIVND (reference sequence). There are 14 residues in the CDR3. Trimming cost V 5 bases and J 2 bases, with 9 bases left between them. CDR3 amino acids: CASSETVTNEKLFF. CDR3 nucleotide sequence: TGTGCCAGTAGTGAGACAGTTACTAATGAAAAACTGTTTTTT.

This chain connects TRBV20-1 to TRBJ2-3, with a tentative D call TRBD2 (5 bases). The germline CDR1 and CDR2 sequences are DFQATT and SNEGSKA (reference sequence). The V gene lost 6 bases and the J gene lost 7 bases, with 11 bases spanning the gap. The CDR3 is 11 amino acids. CDR3 loop: CSAPEGHTQYF. The CDR3 coding sequence is TGCAGTGCCCCCGAGGGCCATACGCAGTATTTT.

The genes are TRBV5-4 and TRBJ2-5; 9 nucleotides line up with TRBD2. This CDR3 has 17 residues. The V and J ends lost 0 bases and 4 bases, in that order; junction bases with no gene match: 10. Germline V lookup: CDR1 SGHNT, CDR2 YYREEE (reference sequence). The CDR3, as DNA: TGTGCCAGCAGCTTGGCCGCGGGGGGGCCAAGGGGAGAGACCCAGTACTTC. Its translation: CASSLAAGGPRGETQYF.

The chain uses TRBV7-8 and TRBJ1-6, with D perhaps TRBD1 (6 bases). The germline gives CDR1 SGHVS, CDR2 FQNEAQ. CDR3 length: 14 amino acids. V was shortened by 4 bases and J by 7 bases, with 11 bases between the two germline ends. For the CDR3, the DNA is TGTGCCAGCAGCTATGTACAGGGAAATTCACCCCTCCACTTT. Protein product: CASSYVQGNSPLHF.

This clone was counted between two and nine times. V gene TRBV6-5 combines with J gene TRBJ1-1; possibly TRBD1 for D (5 bases). V lost 7 bases, J lost 8 bases, and 23 bases lay in between. The CDR3 contains 15 residues. Germline V gives CDR1 MNHEY, CDR2 SVGAGI. CDR3 bases: TGTGCCAGCAAACGGCAAAGGGAGGGGCGCGGAGAAGCTTTCTTT. Its protein is CASKRQREGRGEAFF.

The sample holds a few counts of this clone. The gene calls are TRBV7-2 and TRBJ1-5; D not certain. Germline V gives CDR1 SGHTA, CDR2 FQGNSA. V was shortened by 5 bases and J by 6 bases, with 17 bases between the two germline ends. The CDR3 spans 15 residues. CDR3 sequence (DNA): TGTGCCAGCAGCCCCCGGGCAGGACTTTCTCAGCCCCAGCATTTT. This translates into CASSPRAGLSQPQHF. Together with reference TRBV7-2 and TRBJ1-5, the CDR3 gives the full variable domain: GAGVSQSPSNKVTEKGKDVELRCDPISGHTALYWYRQSLGQGLEFLIYFQGNSAPDKSGLPSDRFSAERTGGSVSTLTIQRTQQEDSAVYLCASSPRAGLSQPQHFGDGTRLSIL.

The chain has TRBV10-1 and TRBJ2-5; D perhaps matches TRBD1 (6 bases). Germline CDR1 reads WNHNN; CDR2 reads SYGVQD (reference sequence). The CDR3 has 14 amino acids. Trimming removed 0 bases from V and 3 bases from J, with 8 bases in between. CDR3: CASSESSGEETQYF. The CDR3 DNA is TGCGCCAGCAGTGAGTCTTCAGGGGAAGAGACCCAGTACTTC.

This chain links TRBV7-3 with TRBJ2-1; 8 bases line up with TRBD2. Germline V gene sequence: CDR1 SGHTA, CDR2 FQGTGA. V gave up 1 base and J gave up 7 bases; unmatched junction bases: 21. This CDR3 region has 20 residues. Here the CDR3 DNA reads TGTGCCAGCAGCTTAAGGCGGGGGGTCAGCCGGGACTTTAGTATGAATGAGCAGTTCTTC. This gives the protein CASSLRRGVSRDFSMNEQFF.

This chain links TRBV6-2 or TRBV6-3 with TRBJ2-7; no definite D call. The V end was cut by 2 bases, the J end by 4 bases, with 9 bases between. The CDR3 sequence is 13 residues long. Germline V lookup: CDR1 MNHEY, CDR2 SVGEGT. The CDR3 is CASSYSFGYEQYF. The CDR3 DNA sequence: TGTGCCAGCAGTTACAGTTTCGGGTACGAGCAGTACTTC.

This rearrangement joins TRBV12-5 to TRBJ1-5; the D is unclear. Germline CDR1 reads LGHNT; CDR2 reads FRNRAP. The CDR3 is 12 amino acids. V gave up 8 bases and J gave up 5 bases, with 10 bases separating them. The CDR3 DNA reads as TGTGCTAGTCAGTTAAGTGATCAGCCCCAGCATTTT. Protein sequence: CASQLSDQPQHF.

The V call is TRBV2, the J call TRBJ2-7, with a possible D match to TRBD2 (6 bases). Looked up from germline, CDR1 is SNHLY and CDR2 is FYNNEI. The V end lost 6 bases, the J end lost 4 bases, and 22 bases lay between the germline ends. The CDR3 consists of 16 residues. CDR3 in amino acids: CASRREVLTIGYEQYF. For the CDR3, the DNA is TGTGCCAGCAGGAGGGAGGTTCTCACCATTGGGTACGAGCAGTACTTC.

V and J are TRBV7-8 and TRBJ2-6; 9 bases agree with TRBD1. CDR1 and CDR2 (germline): SGHVS, FQNEAQ. Germline trimming cut 6 bases from V and 0 bases from J; bases unmatched to any gene: 9. The CDR3 spans 18 residues. CDR3 sequence reads: CASSKTGTGFSGANVLTF. The CDR3 coding sequence is TGTGCCAGCAGTAAAACCGGGACAGGGTTCTCTGGGGCCAACGTCCTGACTTTC.

The chain recombines TRBV24-1 with TRBJ2-7, with D possibly being TRBD1 (6 bases). CDR1 is KGHDR and CDR2 is SFDVKD in the germline V gene. This CDR3 region has 15 residues. Trimming stripped 4 bases from V and 0 bases from J, with 12 bases between. The chain's CDR3 is CATSDPDRSSYEQYF. The CDR3 DNA follows: TGTGCCACCAGTGACCCCGACAGGAGCTCCTACGAGCAGTACTTC.

In its sample, this clone was seen once. The rearrangement joins TRBV2 to TRBJ2-7; TRBD2 matches 9 bases. Germline CDR1 SNHLY, CDR2 FYNNEI. With 4 bases clipped from V and 4 bases from J, the junction kept 5 bases outside the gene matches. The CDR3 totals 14 residues. The CDR3 sequence: CASSGAAGGYEQYV. In nucleotides, the CDR3 is TGTGCCAGCAGTGGGGCAGCGGGGGGATACGAGCAGTACGTC.

This chain joins TRBV10-1 and TRBJ1-1; a weak D match, TRBD1 (6 bases). CDR1 and CDR2 from the germline V gene are WNHNN and SYGVQD (reference sequence). CDR3 size: 15 residues. V dropped 5 bases and J dropped 3 bases, with 16 bases sitting between them. The chain's CDR3 is CASSRAGASDTEAFF. The DNA of the CDR3 is TGCGCCAGCAGTCGGGCAGGGGCGAGCGACACTGAAGCTTTCTTT.

This chain uses TRBV7-9 with TRBJ2-5, with D maybe TRBD2 (5 bases). V was cut by 11 bases and J by 3 bases, with 13 bases left in between. The CDR3 is made up of 12 amino acids. Germline lookup yields CDR1 SEHNR and CDR2 FQNEAQ (reference sequence). The CDR3 is CALVGSKETQYF. CDR3 coding DNA: TGTGCCTTAGTAGGGAGCAAAGAGACCCAGTACTTC.